The sequence of this TCR beta chain was determined in a study of Ad26.COV2.S vaccination and SARS-CoV-2 variants. Some clones are missing from TCRdb's copy, which holds only in-frame ones; the method was immunoSEQ multiplex PCR. Of approximately 480,000 clones listed, around 85% are singletons. Treatment: roughly 18 received Ad26.COV2.S at low or high dose, single or two shots; five or six received placebo; per-sample allocation not given. Samples were taken on day 63 after the first vaccine or placebo injection. Germline loops: CDR1 SGDLS, CDR2 YYNGEE. V was pared by 4 bases and J by 0 bases, with 13 bases between. The CDR3 sequence is 15 residues long. In this sample, this clone turned up many times.

The specimen comprised peripheral blood, sampled in a trial of Ad26.COV2.S vaccine versus placebo. The chain has TRBV9 and TRBJ1-1; no firm D call. This clonotype was sampled from a person aged 18-65 years who received the Ad26.COV2.S COVID-19 vaccine or a placebo. The CDR3 DNA sequence: TGTGCCAGCAGCCCAGACGGTGTCATGAACACTGAAGCTTTCTTT. Translation: CASSPDGVMNTEAFF.